These T cell receptor beta chains were read from a single sample in a study of OX40 agonist ivuxolimab in advanced cancers. TCRdb's copy holds only in-frame clones and misses some; the assay was immunoSEQ multiplex PCR. The sample contains about 52,000 clones, roughly 93% of which appear only once. Sequencing used CD4+ or CD8+ T cells sorted from blood, obtained in a trial of the OX40 agonist ivuxolimab. The receptors were sampled from an adult with an advanced solid tumor such as melanoma, head and neck, liver or kidney cancer. CDR3s include the opening cysteine and the closing phenylalanine or tryptophan. Fields, in order: V gene, D gene, J gene, clone size, CDR3 protein, CDR3 DNA. The D gene is left open where the match is weak. Size tells how often a clone was seen (once, few, many) or the class of an expanded clone, and some rows leave it out.

TRBV5-6	.	TRBJ1-1	once	CASSPEWGEAFF	TGTGCCAGCAGCCCTGAGTGGGGTGAAGCTTTCTTT
TRBV9	TRBD2	TRBJ2-1	.	CASSGSREGLYNEQFF	TGTGCCAGCAGTGGCTCGCGGGAGGGCCTTTACAATGAGCAGTTCTTC
TRBV15	.	TRBJ2-7	.	CATSGGTTREQYF	TGTGCCACCAGCGGAGGGACCACCCGGGAGCAGTACTTC
TRBV18	.	TRBJ2-7	.	CASSPPTGVGEQYF	TGTGCCAGCTCACCACCGACGGGTGTCGGCGAGCAGTACTTC
TRBV2	.	TRBJ2-1	once	CATSSYSSYNEQFF	TGTGCCACCTCCTCCTACAGCTCCTACAATGAGCAGTTCTTC
TRBV5-4	.	TRBJ2-3	.	CASSFRGYGTDTQYF	TGTGCCAGCAGCTTTCGAGGGTATGGTACAGATACGCAGTATTTT
TRBV19	.	TRBJ1-1	.	CASSIDGENTEAFF	TGTGCCAGTAGTATAGATGGAGAGAACACTGAAGCTTTCTTT
TRBV5-4	TRBD2	TRBJ2-3	.	CASSLQVLAGQTTDTQYF	TGTGCCAGCAGCTTGCAGGTACTAGCGGGCCAGACCACAGATACGCAGTATTTT
TRBV5-5	.	TRBJ2-1	.	CASSLGFHEQFF	TGTGCCAGCAGCTTGGGGTTCCATGAGCAGTTCTTC
TRBV6-6	.	TRBJ2-7	.	CATHSPAYEQYF	TGTGCCACCCACAGTCCGGCCTACGAGCAGTACTTC
TRBV6-6	.	TRBJ2-6	.	CASSYLIAAGANVLTF	TGTGCCAGCAGTTACTTGATCGCAGCTGGGGCCAACGTCCTGACTTTC
TRBV7-7	.	TRBJ2-2	.	CASSSGLYTGELFF	TGTGCCAGCAGCTCGGGACTTTACACCGGGGAGCTGTTTTTT
TRBV30	TRBD2	TRBJ2-1	.	CAWSQGVAGAPEQFF	TGTGCCTGGAGTCAAGGGGTAGCGGGAGCGCCTGAGCAGTTCTTC
TRBV6-1	.	TRBJ2-7	.	CASSEFDSYEQYF	TGTGCCAGCAGTGAATTTGACTCCTACGAGCAGTACTTC
TRBV29-1	.	TRBJ2-1	.	CSVRTQRRDEQFF	TGCAGCGTTCGAACCCAACGACGGGATGAGCAGTTCTTC
TRBV28	.	TRBJ2-1	.	CASSHLGLEDHNEQFF	TGTGCCAGCAGTCACCTGGGACTGGAGGATCACAATGAGCAGTTCTTC
TRBV7-8	TRBD2	TRBJ2-1	.	CASSTTSGNYNEQFF	TGTGCCAGCAGCACGACTAGCGGGAACTACAATGAGCAGTTCTTC
TRBV11-2	.	TRBJ2-7	.	CASSSTGFYEQYF	TGTGCCAGCAGCTCGACCGGATTCTATGAGCAGTACTTC
TRBV10-3	TRBD1	TRBJ1-1	.	CAIGQGPRGTEAFF	TGTGCCATCGGACAGGGCCCGCGGGGCACTGAAGCTTTCTTT
TRBV11-2	.	TRBJ1-2	.	CASSLLTDYGYTF	TGTGCCAGCAGCTTATTGACAGACTATGGCTACACCTTC
TRBV4-1	.	TRBJ2-3	.	CASSPAYGRDPTDTQYF	TGCGCCAGCAGCCCCGCTTACGGCAGGGATCCCACAGATACGCAGTATTTT
TRBV27	TRBD1	TRBJ2-1	.	CASSYRGWGNNEQFF	TGTGCCAGCAGCTACAGGGGTTGGGGAAACAATGAGCAGTTCTTC
TRBV5-1	TRBD2	TRBJ2-7	.	CASSLGLAGVLSYEQYF	TGCGCCAGCAGCTTAGGACTAGCGGGAGTCCTCTCCTACGAGCAGTACTTC
TRBV19	TRBD2	TRBJ2-1	.	CASSIAAGVWNEQFF	TGTGCCAGTAGTATAGCAGCGGGAGTCTGGAATGAGCAGTTCTTC
TRBV4-3	TRBD2	TRBJ2-1	.	CASSPRAGGPNEQFF	TGCGCCAGCAGCCCACGCGCGGGAGGGCCTAATGAGCAGTTCTTC
TRBV27	.	TRBJ2-2	.	CASSLNTGELFF	TGTGCCAGCAGTTTAAACACCGGGGAGCTGTTTTTT
TRBV5-4	.	TRBJ1-2	.	CASSNRWDPGGYTF	TGTGCCAGCAGCAACCGATGGGATCCAGGAGGCTACACCTTC
TRBV29-1	TRBD1	TRBJ1-2	.	CSVFEGAPGYTF	TGCAGCGTTTTTGAGGGGGCGCCTGGCTACACCTTC
TRBV5-6	TRBD2	TRBJ2-7	.	CASSFGTSNEQYF	TGTGCCAGCAGCTTCGGGACTAGCAACGAGCAGTACTTC
TRBV27	.	TRBJ1-1	once	CASSFGQNTEAFF	TGTGCCAGCAGTTTTGGACAGAACACTGAAGCTTTCTTT
TRBV7-8	.	TRBJ2-1	.	CASSFTNEQFF	TGTGCCAGCAGCTTTACAAATGAGCAGTTCTTC
TRBV7-9	.	TRBJ2-7	.	CASSLVQTVGEQYF	TGTGCCAGCAGCTTGGTCCAAACGGTGGGCGAGCAGTACTTC
TRBV28	.	TRBJ2-3	.	CASSLWGTNTDTQYF	TGTGCCAGCAGTTTGTGGGGGACCAACACAGATACGCAGTATTTT
TRBV7-6	.	TRBJ1-1	.	CASGRGMNTEAFF	TGTGCCTCCGGCAGGGGCATGAACACTGAAGCTTTCTTT
TRBV28	.	TRBJ2-2	.	CASSSHAPLGGELFF	TGTGCCAGCAGTTCGCATGCCCCGCTCGGCGGGGAGCTGTTTTTT
TRBV11-2	.	TRBJ1-1	few	CASSYREGETEAFF	TGTGCCAGCAGTTACAGGGAGGGGGAAACTGAAGCTTTCTTT
TRBV7-6	TRBD2	TRBJ2-3	.	CASSLLVKAGGPTDTQYF	TGTGCCAGCAGCTTACTGGTCAAAGCGGGAGGGCCAACAGATACGCAGTATTTT
TRBV9	.	TRBJ2-2	.	CASGEGYDTGELFF	TGTGCCAGCGGCGAAGGGTACGACACCGGGGAGCTGTTTTTT
TRBV11-1	TRBD1	TRBJ2-2	.	CASSFAGTGDRELFF	TGTGCCAGCAGCTTTGCCGGGACAGGGGACAGGGAGCTGTTTTTT
TRBV4-1	.	TRBJ2-7	.	CASSHRTDSPYEQYF	TGCGCCAGCAGCCACCGGACAGATTCCCCCTACGAGCAGTACTTC
TRBV7-9	TRBD1	TRBJ1-2	.	CASSVGQGTGNYGYTF	TGTGCCAGCAGCGTCGGACAGGGGACTGGTAACTATGGCTACACCTTC
TRBV27	.	TRBJ2-2	.	CASSLSPGELFF	TGTGCCAGCAGTTTATCTCCCGGGGAGCTGTTTTTT
TRBV7-9	.	TRBJ2-7	.	CASSPVAGYEQYF	TGTGCCAGCAGCCCTGTGGCCGGCTACGAGCAGTACTTC
TRBV9	TRBD2	TRBJ2-1	once	CASSVGFRTSGGANEQFF	TGTGCCAGCAGCGTAGGGTTCAGGACTAGCGGAGGGGCTAATGAGCAGTTCTTC
TRBV19	.	TRBJ2-1	.	CASSTPGPSYNEQFF	TGTGCCAGTAGTACACCGGGACCGTCCTACAATGAGCAGTTCTTC
TRBV28	.	TRBJ1-5	.	CASSLGADSNQPQHF	TGTGCCAGCAGTTTAGGGGCAGATAGCAATCAGCCCCAGCATTTT
TRBV7-9	.	TRBJ1-5	few	CASSLDRTADQPQHF	TGTGCCAGCAGCTTAGATCGGACAGCAGATCAGCCCCAGCATTTT
TRBV25-1	.	TRBJ2-1	.	CASSEPGLGEQFF	TGTGCCAGCAGTGAACCGGGGTTGGGTGAGCAGTTCTTC
TRBV7-2	TRBD1	TRBJ1-6	.	CASSPLQGAFDSPLHF	TGTGCCAGCAGCCCACTCCAGGGGGCGTTTGATTCACCCCTCCACTTT
TRBV4-3	TRBD2	TRBJ2-1	.	CASSQDWGGNEQFF	TGCGCCAGCAGCCAAGATTGGGGGGGCAATGAGCAGTTCTTC
TRBV25-1	.	TRBJ1-1	.	CASSASQGANTEAFF	TGTGCCAGCAGTGCAAGCCAGGGAGCGAACACTGAAGCTTTCTTT
TRBV5-4	.	TRBJ2-2	.	CASSSLSATNTGELFF	TGTGCCAGCAGCTCCCTAAGCGCCACGAACACCGGGGAGCTGTTTTTT
TRBV5-4	.	TRBJ2-3	.	CASSPLDGWDTQYF	TGTGCCAGCAGTCCACTTGATGGGTGGGATACGCAGTATTTT
TRBV28	.	TRBJ1-2	.	CASSAHEGGYTF	TGTGCCAGCAGTGCCCACGAGGGTGGCTACACCTTC
TRBV9	.	TRBJ2-5	.	CASSVAGVGVGETQYF	TGTGCCAGCAGCGTAGCCGGGGTCGGGGTAGGGGAGACCCAGTACTTC